This T cell receptor (beta chain) derives from a study of T cell responses to AZD1222 COVID-19 vaccine. In the study overall: Samples with a second dose at about 4 or about 12 weeks were pooled together. Regarding the study as a whole: White British ancestry dominated among donors, who included more females, and clonal diversity was possibly underestimated. Increased Spike-specific TCR breadth and depth were observed after two AZD1222 doses. Spike regions recognized by vaccine-associated CD4 TCRs spanned the protein, led by 160-218 and 743-854.

CDR3 size: 14 residues. V lost 6 bases and J lost 4, with 15 bases in between. The germline V gene encodes CDR1 MNHEY and CDR2 SVGAGI. Concerning this clone itself: As yet, its antigen is unknown.

Assay used: immunoSEQ multiplex PCR; TCRdb lists only in-frame clones, some missing. The table records some 140,000 clones, nearly 95% of them present only once. The chain links TRBV6-5 to TRBJ1-1, with D unclear. This TCR was sampled from an adult in good health. The material sequenced was peripheral blood, taken on day 0 of AZD1222 vaccination. The CDR3 nucleotides read TGTGCCAGCAGCCCCGCTATTACTAGCACTGAAGCTTTCTTT. Translation: CASSPAITSTEAFF.